The clone carrying this T cell receptor (beta chain) was seen a few times. The antigen is unknown. TCRdb reprocessed the PCR reads using MiXCR. The sample contains roughly 6,100 clones, 30% to 40% of which appear only once. Trimming cost V 3 bases and J 1 base; bases outside gene matches: 3. The CDR3 is 16 residues long. Germline CDR1 reads SGHAT; CDR2 reads FQNNGV. The data originate from a study of metastatic and nonmetastatic thyroid tumors. Study details: It was across blood and tumor or nodule tissue from malignant and benign thyroid patients that repertoires were compared. Points from the study as a whole: A significant increase in TCR beta diversity was reportedly seen in malignant thyroid tumors relative to benign nodules, in blood and tumor.

Before thyroid surgery, none of the patients had received any treatment. The TCR sequence derives from a male donor with papillary thyroid cancer or a benign thyroid nodule (not recorded which). Some clones in this sample may be carry-over from other donors' samples. This chain connects TRBV11-2 to TRBJ2-2; 9 bases match TRBD1. Sequenced sample: adjacent normal tissue. The CDR3, as DNA: TGTGCCAGCAGCTTGGGGGGACAGGGGAACACCGGGGAGCTGTTTTTT. Protein product: CASSLGGQGNTGELFF.